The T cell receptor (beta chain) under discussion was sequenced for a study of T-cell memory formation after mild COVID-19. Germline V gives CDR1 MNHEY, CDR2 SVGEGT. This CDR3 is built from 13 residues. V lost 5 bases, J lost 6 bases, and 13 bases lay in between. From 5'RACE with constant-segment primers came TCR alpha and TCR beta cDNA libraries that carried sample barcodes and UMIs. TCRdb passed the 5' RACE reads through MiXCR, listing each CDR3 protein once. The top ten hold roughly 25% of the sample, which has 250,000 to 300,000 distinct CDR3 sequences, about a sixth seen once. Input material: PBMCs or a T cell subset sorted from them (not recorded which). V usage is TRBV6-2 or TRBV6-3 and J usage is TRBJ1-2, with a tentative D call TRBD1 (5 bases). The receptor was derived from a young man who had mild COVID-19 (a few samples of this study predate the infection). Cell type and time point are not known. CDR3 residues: CASSQPTAHGYTF. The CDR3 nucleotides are TGTGCCAGCAGTCAGCCGACAGCGCATGGCTACACCTTC.